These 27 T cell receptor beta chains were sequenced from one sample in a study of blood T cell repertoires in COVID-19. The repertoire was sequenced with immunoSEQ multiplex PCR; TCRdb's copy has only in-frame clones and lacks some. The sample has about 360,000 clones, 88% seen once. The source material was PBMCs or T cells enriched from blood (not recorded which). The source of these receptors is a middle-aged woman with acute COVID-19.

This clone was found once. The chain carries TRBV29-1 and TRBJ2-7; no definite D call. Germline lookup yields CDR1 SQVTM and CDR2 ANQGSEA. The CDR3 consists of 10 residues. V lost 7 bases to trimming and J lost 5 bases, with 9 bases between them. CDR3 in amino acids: CSAGQHEQYF. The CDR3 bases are TGCAGCGCCGGTCAACACGAGCAGTACTTC.

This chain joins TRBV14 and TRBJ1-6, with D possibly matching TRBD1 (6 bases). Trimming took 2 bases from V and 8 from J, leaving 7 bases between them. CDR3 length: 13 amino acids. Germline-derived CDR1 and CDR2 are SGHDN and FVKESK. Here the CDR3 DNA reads TGTGCCAGCAGCCAACAGGGGTATTCACCCCTCCACTTT. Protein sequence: CASSQQGYSPLHF.

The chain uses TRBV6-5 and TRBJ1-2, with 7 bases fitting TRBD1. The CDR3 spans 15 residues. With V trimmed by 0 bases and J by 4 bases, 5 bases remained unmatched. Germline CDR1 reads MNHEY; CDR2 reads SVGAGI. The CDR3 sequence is CASSYSRRTGYGYTF. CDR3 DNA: TGTGCCAGCAGTTACTCGAGGCGGACAGGCTATGGCTACACCTTC.

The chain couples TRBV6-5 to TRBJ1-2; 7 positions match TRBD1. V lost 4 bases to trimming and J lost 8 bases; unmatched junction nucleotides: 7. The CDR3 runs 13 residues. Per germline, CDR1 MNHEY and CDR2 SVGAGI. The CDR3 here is CASSSGQNKGYTF. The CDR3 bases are TGTGCCAGCAGTTCGGGACAGAATAAGGGCTACACCTTC.

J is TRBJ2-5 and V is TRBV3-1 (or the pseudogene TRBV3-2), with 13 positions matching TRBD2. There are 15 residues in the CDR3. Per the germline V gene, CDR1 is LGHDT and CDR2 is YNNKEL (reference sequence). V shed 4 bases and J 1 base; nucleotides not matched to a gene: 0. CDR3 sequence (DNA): TGTGCCAGCAGCCGGACTAGCGGGGGCCAAGAGACCCAGTACTTC. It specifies CASSRTSGGQETQYF.

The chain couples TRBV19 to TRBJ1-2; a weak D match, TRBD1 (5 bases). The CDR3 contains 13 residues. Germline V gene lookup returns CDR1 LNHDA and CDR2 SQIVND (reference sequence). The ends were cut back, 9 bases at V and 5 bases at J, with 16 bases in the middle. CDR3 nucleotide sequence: TGTGCCAGCTCGCAGGGCTTTACGTATGGCTACACCTTC. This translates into CASSQGFTYGYTF.

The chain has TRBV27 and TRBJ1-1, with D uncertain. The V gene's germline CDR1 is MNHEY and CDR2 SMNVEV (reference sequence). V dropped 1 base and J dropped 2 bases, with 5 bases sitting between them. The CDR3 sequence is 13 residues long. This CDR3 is CASSLYGNTEAFF. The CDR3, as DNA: TGTGCCAGCAGTTTATACGGTAACACTGAAGCTTTCTTT.

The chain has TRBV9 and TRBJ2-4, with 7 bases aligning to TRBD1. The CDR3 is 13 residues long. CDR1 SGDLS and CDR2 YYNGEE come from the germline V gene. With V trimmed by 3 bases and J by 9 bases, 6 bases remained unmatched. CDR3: CASSETGYGIQYF. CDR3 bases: TGTGCCAGCAGCGAGACAGGGTACGGCATTCAGTACTTC.

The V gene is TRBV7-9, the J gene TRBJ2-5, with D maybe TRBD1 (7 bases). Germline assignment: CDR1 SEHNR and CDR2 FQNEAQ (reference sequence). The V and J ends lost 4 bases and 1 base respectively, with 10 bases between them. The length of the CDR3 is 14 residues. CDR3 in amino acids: CASSYQGGQETQYF. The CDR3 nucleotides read TGTGCCAGCAGCTATCAGGGGGGCCAAGAGACCCAGTACTTC.

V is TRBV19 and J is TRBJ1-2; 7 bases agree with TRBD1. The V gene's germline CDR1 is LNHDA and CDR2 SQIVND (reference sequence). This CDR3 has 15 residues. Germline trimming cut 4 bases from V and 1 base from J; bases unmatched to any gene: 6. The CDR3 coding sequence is TGTGCCAGTAGTAACCGGGACAGCTTTAACTATGGCTACACCTTC. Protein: CASSNRDSFNYGYTF.

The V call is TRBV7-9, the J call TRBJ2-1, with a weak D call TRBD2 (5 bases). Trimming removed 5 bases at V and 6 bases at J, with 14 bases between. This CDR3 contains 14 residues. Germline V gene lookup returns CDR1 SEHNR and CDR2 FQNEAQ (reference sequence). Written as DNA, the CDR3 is TGTGCCAGCAGCGACGCAGCGGTAAGCAATGAGCAGTTCTTC. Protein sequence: CASSDAAVSNEQFF.

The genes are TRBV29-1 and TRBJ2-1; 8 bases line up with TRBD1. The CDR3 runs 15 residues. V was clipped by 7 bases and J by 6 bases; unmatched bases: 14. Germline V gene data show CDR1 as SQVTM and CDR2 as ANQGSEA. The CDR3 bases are TGCAGCGCCAAACAAACCGGGACAGGCGGCAATGAGCAGTTCTTC. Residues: CSAKQTGTGGNEQFF.

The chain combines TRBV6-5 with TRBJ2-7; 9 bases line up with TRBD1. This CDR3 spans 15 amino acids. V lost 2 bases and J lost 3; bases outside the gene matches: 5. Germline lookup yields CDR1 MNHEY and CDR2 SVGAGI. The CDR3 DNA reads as TGTGCCAGCAGTTACGGGTGGGGACAGGGCTACGAGCAGTACTTC. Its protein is CASSYGWGQGYEQYF.

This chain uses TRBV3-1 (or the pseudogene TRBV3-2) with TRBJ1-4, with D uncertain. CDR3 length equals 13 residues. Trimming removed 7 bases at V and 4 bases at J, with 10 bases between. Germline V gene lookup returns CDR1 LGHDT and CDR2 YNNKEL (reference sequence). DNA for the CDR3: TGTGCCAGCACCGAGGGATTTAATGAAAAACTGTTTTTT. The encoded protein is CASTEGFNEKLFF.

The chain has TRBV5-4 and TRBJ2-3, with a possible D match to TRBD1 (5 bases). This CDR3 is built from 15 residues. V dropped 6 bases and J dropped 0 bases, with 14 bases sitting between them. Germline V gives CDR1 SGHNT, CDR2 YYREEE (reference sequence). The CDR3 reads CASTQGFRSTDTQYF. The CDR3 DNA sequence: TGTGCCAGCACCCAGGGTTTCCGAAGCACAGATACGCAGTATTTT. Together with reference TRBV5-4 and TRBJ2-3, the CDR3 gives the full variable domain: ETGVTQSPTHLIKTRGQQVTLRCSSQSGHNTVSWYQQALGQGPQFIFQYYREEENGRGNFPPRFSGLQFPNYSSELNVNALELDDSALYLCASTQGFRSTDTQYFGPGTRLTVL.

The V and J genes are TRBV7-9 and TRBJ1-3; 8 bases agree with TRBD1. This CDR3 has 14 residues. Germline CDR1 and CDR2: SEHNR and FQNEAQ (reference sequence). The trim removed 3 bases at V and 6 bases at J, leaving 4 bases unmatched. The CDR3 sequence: CASSLDRATNTIYF. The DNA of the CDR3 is TGTGCCAGCAGCTTGGACAGGGCGACAAACACCATATATTTT.

CDR3 sequence reads: CASSGGLSYEQYF. The CDR3 region has the DNA TGTGCCAGCAGCGGAGGACTTAGCTACGAGCAGTACTTC. The chain has TRBV7-7 and TRBJ2-7, with D perhaps TRBD2 (5 bases). V lost 5 bases and J lost 3, with 11 bases in between. This CDR3 is built from 13 residues. CDR1 is SSHAT, CDR2 FNYEAQ, per germline (reference sequence).

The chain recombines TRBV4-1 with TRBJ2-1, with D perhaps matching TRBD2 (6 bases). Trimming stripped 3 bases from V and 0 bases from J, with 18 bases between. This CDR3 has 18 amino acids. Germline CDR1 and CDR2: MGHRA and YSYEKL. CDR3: CASSHRPSGPSSYNEQFF. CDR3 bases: TGCGCCAGCAGCCATCGGCCCAGCGGGCCCAGCTCCTACAATGAGCAGTTCTTC.

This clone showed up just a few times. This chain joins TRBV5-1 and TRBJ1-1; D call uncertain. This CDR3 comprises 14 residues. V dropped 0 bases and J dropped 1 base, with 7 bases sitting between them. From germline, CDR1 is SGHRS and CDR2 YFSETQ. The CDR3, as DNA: TGCGCCAGCAGCTTGGGGGCAGCGAACACTGAAGCTTTCTTT. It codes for CASSLGAANTEAFF.

The CDR3 spells CASSQAQGESEAFF. In DNA form, the CDR3 reads TGCGCCAGCAGCCAAGCCCAGGGCGAGAGTGAAGCTTTCTTT. This chain joins TRBV4-1 and TRBJ1-1; the D gene is possibly TRBD1 (5 bases). V was clipped by 1 base and J by 7 bases, with 13 bases between them. Looked up from germline, CDR1 is MGHRA and CDR2 is YSYEKL. The CDR3 has 14 amino acids.

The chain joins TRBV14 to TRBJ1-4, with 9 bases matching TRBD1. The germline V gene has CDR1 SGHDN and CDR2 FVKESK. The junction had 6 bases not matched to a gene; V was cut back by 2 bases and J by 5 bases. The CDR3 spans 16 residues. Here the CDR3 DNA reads TGTGCCAGCAGCCAACCGGGACAGGGTCAAAATGAAAAACTGTTTTTT. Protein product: CASSQPGQGQNEKLFF.

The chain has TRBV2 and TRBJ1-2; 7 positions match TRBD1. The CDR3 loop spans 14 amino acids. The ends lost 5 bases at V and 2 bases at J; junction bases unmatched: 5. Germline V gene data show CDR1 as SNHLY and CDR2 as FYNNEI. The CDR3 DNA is TGTGCCAGCAGTCCGGCGGGACAGAACTATGGCTACACCTTC. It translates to CASSPAGQNYGYTF. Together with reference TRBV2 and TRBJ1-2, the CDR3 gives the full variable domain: EPEVTQTPSHQVTQMGQEVILRCVPISNHLYFYWYRQILGQKVEFLVSFYNNEISEKSEIFDDQFSVERPDGSNFTLKIRSTKLEDSAMYFCASSPAGQNYGYTFGSGTRLTVV.

CDR3 nucleotides: TGTGCCAGCAGCCAAGACAGTCCTGAGCAGTACTTC. Protein product: CASSQDSPEQYF. The rearrangement links TRBV7-9 to TRBJ2-7, with D maybe TRBD1 (5 bases). CDR3 length: 12 residues. Germline CDR1 is SEHNR and CDR2 is FQNEAQ (reference sequence). V lost 5 bases, J lost 7 bases, and 12 bases lay in between.

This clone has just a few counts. CDR3 sequence (DNA): TGCGCCAGCAGCCTCCCAAGGGGGAATGAGCAGTTCTTC. This encodes CASSLPRGNEQFF. This rearrangement joins TRBV5-1 to TRBJ2-1, with D possibly TRBD1 on 6 matching bases. Trimming removed 4 bases at V and 7 bases at J, with 12 bases between. This CDR3 comprises 13 residues. Germline V CDR1 and CDR2: SGHRS, YFSETQ.

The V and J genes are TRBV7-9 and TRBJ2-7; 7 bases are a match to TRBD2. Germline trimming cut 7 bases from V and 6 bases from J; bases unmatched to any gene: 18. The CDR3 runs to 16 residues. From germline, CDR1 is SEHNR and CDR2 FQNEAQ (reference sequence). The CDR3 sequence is CASTFFRGDETGEQYF. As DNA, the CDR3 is TGTGCCAGCACATTCTTCCGGGGGGACGAGACCGGCGAGCAGTACTTC. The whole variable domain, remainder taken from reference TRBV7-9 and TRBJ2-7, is DTGVSQNPRHKITKRGQNVTFRCDPISEHNRLYWYRQTLGQGPEFLTYFQNEAQLEKSRLLSDRFSAERPKGSFSTLEIQRTEQGDSAMYLCASTFFRGDETGEQYFGPGTRLTVT.

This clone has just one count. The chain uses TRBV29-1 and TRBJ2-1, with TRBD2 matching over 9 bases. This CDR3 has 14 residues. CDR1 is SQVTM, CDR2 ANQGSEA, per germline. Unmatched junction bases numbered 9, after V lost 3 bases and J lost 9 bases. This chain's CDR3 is CSVEPGLAPGEQFF. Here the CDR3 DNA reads TGCAGCGTTGAGCCGGGACTAGCTCCAGGTGAGCAGTTCTTC.

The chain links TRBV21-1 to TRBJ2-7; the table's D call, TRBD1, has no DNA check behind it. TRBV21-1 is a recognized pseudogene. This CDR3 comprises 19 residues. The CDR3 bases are TGTGCCAGCAGCAAAGGTCGGATCAGGGGAAGGAACCTCTCCTACGAGCAGTACTTC. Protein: CASSKGRIRGRNLSYEQYF.